This T cell receptor (beta chain) came from a study of CD8 T cells in Susac syndrome. Study-wide background: Susac syndrome patients were untreated, on corticosteroids with some adding intravenous immunoglobulin, or on intravenous immunoglobulin only.

Blood CD8+ and CD4+ T cells underwent high-throughput TCR beta sequencing. The TEMRA cells underwent FACS enrichment, while the CD8+ and CD4+ T cells underwent negative isolation. This CDR3 is 15 amino acids long. V lost 6 bases, J lost 7 bases, and 9 bases stayed unmatched. Germline V gives CDR1 LNHDA, CDR2 SQIVND (reference sequence). RNA was extracted with the RNeasy kit, and a quantity of about 0.45 to 1 ug was reverse transcribed using random hexamers. An immunoSEQ multiplex PCR generated amplified TCR beta CDR3 products spanning 54 Vbeta and 13 Jbeta. TCRdb independently ran MiXCR on the immunoSEQ multiplex PCR reads; one entry per CDR3 protein. This sample yields tens of thousands of distinct CDR3 sequences, of which 95% are seen a single time; under 0.6% belongs to the top ten.

The source material was CD8+ T cells from PBMCs. The chain uses TRBV19 and TRBJ2-1, with 10 bases matching TRBD1. This TCR was sampled from a human donor with Susac syndrome. CDR3 sequence reads: CASSTGTGVLNEQFF. CDR3 sequence (DNA): TGTGCCAGTAGCACCGGGACAGGGGTATTGAATGAGCAGTTCTTC.